This T cell receptor beta chain was captured by sequencing in a study of T-cell reconstitution after alpha-beta-depleted transplantation in children. Broader study findings: Roughly two months post-transplant, alpha-beta T cells reportedly originated from several hundred graft clones that had expanded. There were some patients whose high TCRbeta diversity at day 60 came from surviving recipient T cells and thymic progenitors. Hyperexpanded clones declined; after one year, newly produced T cells mostly supplied diversity.

The authors prepared the TCRbeta library with unique molecular identifiers. TCRdb re-called the PCR reads with MiXCR, one entry per CDR3 protein. This sample has 780,000 or so distinct CDR3 sequences, with about 15% found just once. The V end was cut by 8 bases, the J end by 7 bases, with 21 bases between. This CDR3 contains 15 residues. Germline CDR1 MNHEY, CDR2 SMNVEV (reference sequence). A few counts support this clonotype. No antigen is known for it. This TCR was recovered from a male patient younger than 18 who had a stem cell transplant for acute lymphoblastic leukemia, so the T cells may come from the graft donor. The genes are TRBV27 and TRBJ2-1; tentative D call: TRBD1 (5 bases). Sample: PBMCs, mostly from graft donor cells, taken 360 days after TCRalphabeta/CD19-depleted stem cell transplant. The CDR3 DNA is TGTGCCAGCTCTAAGGCAGGGTGGAAGTGGAATGAGCAGTTCTTC. Translation gives CASSKAGWKWNEQFF.